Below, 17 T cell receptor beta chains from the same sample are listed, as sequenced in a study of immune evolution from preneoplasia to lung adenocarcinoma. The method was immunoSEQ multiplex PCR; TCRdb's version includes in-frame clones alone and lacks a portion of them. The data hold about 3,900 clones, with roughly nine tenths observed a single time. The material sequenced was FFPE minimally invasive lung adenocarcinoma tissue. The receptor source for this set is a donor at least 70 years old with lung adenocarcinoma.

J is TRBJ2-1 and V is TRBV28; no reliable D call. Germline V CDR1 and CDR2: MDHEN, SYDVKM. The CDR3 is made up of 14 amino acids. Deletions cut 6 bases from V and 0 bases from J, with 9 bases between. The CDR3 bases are TGTGCCAGCAGAACCCTTAGCTCCTACAATGAGCAGTTCTTC. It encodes CASRTLSSYNEQFF.

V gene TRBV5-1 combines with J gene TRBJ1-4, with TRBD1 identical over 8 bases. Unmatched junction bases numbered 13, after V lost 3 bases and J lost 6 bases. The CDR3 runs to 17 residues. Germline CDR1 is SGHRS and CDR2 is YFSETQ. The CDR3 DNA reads TGCGCCAGCAGCTCAAAGGGGGCCGGGACAGGTTATGAAAAACTGTTTTTT. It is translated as CASSSKGAGTGYEKLFF.

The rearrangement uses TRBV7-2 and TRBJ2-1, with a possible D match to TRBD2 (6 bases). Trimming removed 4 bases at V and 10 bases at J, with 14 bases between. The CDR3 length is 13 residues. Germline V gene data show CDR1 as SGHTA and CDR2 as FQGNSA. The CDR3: CASSSLKAGEQFF. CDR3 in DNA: TGTGCCAGCAGCTCCCTTAAGGCGGGAGAGCAGTTCTTC.

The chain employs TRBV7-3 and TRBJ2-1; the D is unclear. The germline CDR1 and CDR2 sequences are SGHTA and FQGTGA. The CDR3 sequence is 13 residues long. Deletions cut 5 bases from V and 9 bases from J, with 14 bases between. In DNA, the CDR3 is TGTGCCAGCAGCCCCTCCCCGGAGACTGAGCAGTTCTTC. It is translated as CASSPSPETEQFF.

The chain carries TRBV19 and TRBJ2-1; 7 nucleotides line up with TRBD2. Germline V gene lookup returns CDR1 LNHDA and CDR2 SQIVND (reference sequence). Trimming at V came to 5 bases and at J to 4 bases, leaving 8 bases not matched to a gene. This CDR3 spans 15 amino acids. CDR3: CASSQSGESYNEQFF. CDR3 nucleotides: TGTGCCAGTAGTCAGAGCGGGGAGTCGTACAATGAGCAGTTCTTC.

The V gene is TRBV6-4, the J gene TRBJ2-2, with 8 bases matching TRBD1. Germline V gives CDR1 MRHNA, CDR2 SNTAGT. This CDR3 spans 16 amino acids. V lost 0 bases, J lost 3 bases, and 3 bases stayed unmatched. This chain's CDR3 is CASSDSNRGDTGELFF. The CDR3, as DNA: TGTGCCAGCAGTGACTCGAACAGGGGGGACACCGGGGAGCTGTTTTTT.

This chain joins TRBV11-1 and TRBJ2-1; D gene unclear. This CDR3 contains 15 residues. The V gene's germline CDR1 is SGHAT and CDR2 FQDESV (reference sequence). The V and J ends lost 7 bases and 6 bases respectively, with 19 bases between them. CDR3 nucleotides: TGTGCCAGCACCCGGACCATAGCCGAATCCAATGAGCAGTTCTTC. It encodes CASTRTIAESNEQFF.

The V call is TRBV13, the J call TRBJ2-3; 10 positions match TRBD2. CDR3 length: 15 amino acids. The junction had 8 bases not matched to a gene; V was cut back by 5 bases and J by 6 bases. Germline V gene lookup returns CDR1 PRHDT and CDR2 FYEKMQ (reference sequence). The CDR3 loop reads CASSASGRGRDTQYF. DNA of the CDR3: TGTGCCAGCAGCGCCAGCGGGAGGGGGAGGGATACGCAGTATTTT.

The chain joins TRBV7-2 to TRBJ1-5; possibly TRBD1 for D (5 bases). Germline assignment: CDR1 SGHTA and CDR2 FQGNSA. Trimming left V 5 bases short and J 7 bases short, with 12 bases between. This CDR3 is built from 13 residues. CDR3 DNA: TGTGCCAGCAGCAGAGACAGTGAACAGCCCCAGCATTTT. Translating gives CASSRDSEQPQHF.

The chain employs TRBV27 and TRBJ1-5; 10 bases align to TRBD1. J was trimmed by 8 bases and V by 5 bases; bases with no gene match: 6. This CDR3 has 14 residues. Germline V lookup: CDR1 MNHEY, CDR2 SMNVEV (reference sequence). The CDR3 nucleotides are TGTGCCAGCAGTATGACAGGGGGCGGTGAGCCCCAGCATTTT. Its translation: CASSMTGGGEPQHF.

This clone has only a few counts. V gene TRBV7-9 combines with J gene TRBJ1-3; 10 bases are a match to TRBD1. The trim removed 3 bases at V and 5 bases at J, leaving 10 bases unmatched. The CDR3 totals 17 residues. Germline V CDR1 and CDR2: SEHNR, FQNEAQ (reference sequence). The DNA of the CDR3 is TGTGCCAGCAGCTTGAACATCGGGACAGGGGCAAGAAACACCATATATTTT. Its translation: CASSLNIGTGARNTIYF.

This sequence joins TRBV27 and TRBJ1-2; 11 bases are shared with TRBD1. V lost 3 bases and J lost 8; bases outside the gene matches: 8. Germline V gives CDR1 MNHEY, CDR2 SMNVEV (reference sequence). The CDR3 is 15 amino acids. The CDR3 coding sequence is TGTGCCAGCAGTTTTGGCGGACAGGGGGCTAGAGGCTACACCTTC. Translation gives CASSFGGQGARGYTF.

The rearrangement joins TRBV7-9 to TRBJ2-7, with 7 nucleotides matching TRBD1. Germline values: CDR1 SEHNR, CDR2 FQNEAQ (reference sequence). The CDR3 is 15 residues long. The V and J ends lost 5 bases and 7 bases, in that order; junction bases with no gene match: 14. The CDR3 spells CASSQDRRPVGEQYF. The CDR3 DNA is TGTGCCAGCAGCCAGGACAGGAGACCGGTGGGGGAGCAGTACTTC.

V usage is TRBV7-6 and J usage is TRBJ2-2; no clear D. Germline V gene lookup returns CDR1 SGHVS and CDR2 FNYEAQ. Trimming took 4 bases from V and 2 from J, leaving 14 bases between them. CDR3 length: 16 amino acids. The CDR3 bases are TGTGCCAGCAGCTCCTCCCGGGTCCTTAACACCGGGGAGCTGTTTTTT. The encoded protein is CASSSSRVLNTGELFF.

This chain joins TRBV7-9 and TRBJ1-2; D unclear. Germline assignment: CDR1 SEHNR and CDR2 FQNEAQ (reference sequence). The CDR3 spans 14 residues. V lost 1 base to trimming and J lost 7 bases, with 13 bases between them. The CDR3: CASSLESEGSGYTF. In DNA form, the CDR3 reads TGTGCCAGCAGCTTAGAATCTGAGGGTTCTGGCTACACCTTC. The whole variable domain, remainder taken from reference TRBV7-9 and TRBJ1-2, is DTGVSQNPRHKITKRGQNVTFRCDPISEHNRLYWYRQTLGQGPEFLTYFQNEAQLEKSRLLSDRFSAERPKGSFSTLEIQRTEQGDSAMYLCASSLESEGSGYTFGSGTRLTVV.

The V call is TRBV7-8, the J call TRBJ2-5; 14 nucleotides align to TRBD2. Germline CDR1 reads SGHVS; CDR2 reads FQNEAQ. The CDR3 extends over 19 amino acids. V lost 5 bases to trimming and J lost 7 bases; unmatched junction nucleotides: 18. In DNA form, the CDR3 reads TGTGCCAGCAGCCACGGACTAGCGGGAGGTAGGGACCGAGAAGGGACCCAGTACTTC. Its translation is CASSHGLAGGRDREGTQYF.

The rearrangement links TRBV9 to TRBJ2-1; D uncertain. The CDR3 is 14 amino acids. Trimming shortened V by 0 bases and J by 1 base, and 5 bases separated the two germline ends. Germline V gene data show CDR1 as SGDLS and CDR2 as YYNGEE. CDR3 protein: CASSVVLSYNEQFF. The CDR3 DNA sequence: TGTGCCAGCAGCGTAGTTCTATCCTACAATGAGCAGTTCTTC.